Listed below are T cell receptor beta chains from one sample, sequenced in a study of T cell repertoires in cytomegalovirus infection. A single record per CDR3 protein comes from TCRdb applying MiXCR to the reads. The sample includes roughly 640,000 distinct CDR3 sequences, roughly 24% of them seen just once. The source material was CD8+ T cells from PBMCs. These receptors all stem from a human donor in good health (CMV status not recorded). Some clones in this sample may be carry-over from other donors' samples. CDR3s include the opening cysteine and the closing phenylalanine or tryptophan. A D gene is named only where the DNA matches it firmly. Clone sizes are given selectively: once, few, many, or a class where the clone is expanded.

TGTGCCAGCAGCTTAGCTCTCGGACTAGCGGGGGGCGAGACCCAGTACTTC,CASSLALGLAGGETQYF,TRBJ2-5,TRBD2,TRBV7-2,many
TGTGCCAGCAGCTTCAAGCTCGCAGATACGCAGTATTTT,CASSFKLADTQYF,TRBJ2-3,NA,TRBV7-9,many
TGTGCCGACACAAACCCCGAGACTCCCCTAAGCACAGATACGCAGTATTTT,CADTNPETPLSTDTQYF,TRBJ2-3,NA,TRBV5-4,NA
TGTGCCAGCAGCCAAGATCTTCTAAGGATAGATAGCAATCAGCCCCAGCATTTT,CASSQDLLRIDSNQPQHF,TRBJ1-5,NA,TRBV4-2,many
TGTGCCAGCATTAGCGGGGGCAAAAACATTCAGTACTTC,CASISGGKNIQYF,TRBJ2-4,TRBD2,TRBV6-1,few
TGTGCCAGCAGTTCACTCTTAGATGAGCAGTTCTTC,CASSSLLDEQFF,TRBJ2-1,NA,TRBV6-2/TRBV6-3,NA
TGTGCCAGCAGCGCTTCAGGGGGCGCTGGGGCCAACGTCCTGACTTTC,CASSASGGAGANVLTF,TRBJ2-6,TRBD1,TRBV7-9,many
TGTGCCAGTTATACAGGGCCTGAAGCTTTCTTT,CASYTGPEAFF,TRBJ1-1,NA,TRBV19,few
TGTGCCAGCAGTTTCCCCTCCCCTGGCGGGGGAAGCACAGATACGCAGTATTTT,CASSFPSPGGGSTDTQYF,TRBJ2-3,TRBD2,TRBV28,few
TGTGCTAGCAGCTTGGCTTGGGGTTCTTACGAGCAGTACTTC,CASSLAWGSYEQYF,TRBJ2-7,NA,TRBV7-6,NA
TGCAGCGTTGAACAGGACCTTGCTGAGCAGTTCTTC,CSVEQDLAEQFF,TRBJ2-1,NA,TRBV29-1,few
TGTGCCAGCAGCTTAGGGGGTCTCAATCAGCCCCAGCATTTT,CASSLGGLNQPQHF,TRBJ1-5,NA,TRBV7-2,many
TGTGCCAGCAGCTTGTGGGGGAACATTCAGTACTTC,CASSLWGNIQYF,TRBJ2-4,NA,TRBV5-5,NA
TGCAGCGTTGCGAGGGTGGGCAATGAGCAGTTCTTC,CSVARVGNEQFF,TRBJ2-1,NA,TRBV29-1,NA
TGCAGTGCTGACCCGGGACTAGCGGCCCAAGAGACCCAGTACTTC,CSADPGLAAQETQYF,TRBJ2-5,TRBD2,TRBV20-1,NA
TGTGCCAGCAGTTTCACGCAGGGGGCCGGCACTGAAGCTTTCTTT,CASSFTQGAGTEAFF,TRBJ1-1,TRBD1,TRBV28,few
TGTGCCAGCAGCTTAATACTAGCTCCCACAGATACGCAGTATTTT,CASSLILAPTDTQYF,TRBJ2-3,NA,TRBV7-3,few
TGTGCCAGCAAATCATGGATATTAGGCGGGACTTTAAACACCGGGGAGCTGTTTTTT,CASKSWILGGTLNTGELFF,TRBJ2-2,NA,TRBV6-2/TRBV6-3,many
TGCAGTGCTAGCCCTGAGGGGGGAAGCATTCATCCTAACTATGGCTACACCTTC,CSASPEGGSIHPNYGYTF,TRBJ1-2,NA,TRBV20-1,NA
TGTGCCAGCAGCTTAGTGAGGACAGGGACCTACAATGAGCAGTTCTTC,CASSLVRTGTYNEQFF,TRBJ2-1,TRBD1,TRBV7-6,few
TGTGCCAGAACCCCGAGCGGAGATTCCTACGAGCAGTACTTC,CARTPSGDSYEQYF,TRBJ2-7,NA,TRBV2,few
TGTGCCAGCAGCTTTTCAGGACTGAATCGTTCTGAAGCTTTCTTT,CASSFSGLNRSEAFF,TRBJ1-1,NA,TRBV6-1,NA
TGTGCCAGCAGCTATATAGGGGGAGACTGGGATACGCAGTATTTT,CASSYIGGDWDTQYF,TRBJ2-3,NA,TRBV7-2,many
TGTGCCAGCAGCTCCCGACCGACAGGTTCCAACACCGGGGAGCTGTTTTTT,CASSSRPTGSNTGELFF,TRBJ2-2,NA,TRBV7-9,once
TGCAGCCCGTTAGGGGACTTATCTGGGGCCAACGTCCTGACTTTC,CSPLGDLSGANVLTF,TRBJ2-6,NA,TRBV29-1,few
TGCGCCAGCAGCACAAGCCCAGGGTACACTGAAGCTCTCTTT,CASSTSPGYTEALF,TRBJ1-1,NA,TRBV5-1,NA
TGCAGTGCTAGAGACTTTCGGGGAAGCACAGATACGCAGTATTTT,CSARDFRGSTDTQYF,TRBJ2-3,NA,TRBV20-1,few
TGTGCCAGCAGCTTCTTGGGACTTCCTCAAGAGACCCAGTACTTC,CASSFLGLPQETQYF,TRBJ2-5,NA,TRBV7-3,few
TGTGCCAGCAGCTCACCGGGACTAGCGGACCCCACAGATACGCAGTATTTT,CASSSPGLADPTDTQYF,TRBJ2-3,TRBD2,TRBV7-9,many
TGCAGTGCTAGAGATCTCTGGACAGGGATACACACTGAAGCTTTCTTT,CSARDLWTGIHTEAFF,TRBJ1-1,TRBD1,TRBV20-1,NA
TGTGCCGGCAGAAACGGCGGTACTGAGCAGTTCTTC,CAGRNGGTEQFF,TRBJ2-1,NA,TRBV7-6,NA
TGTGCCAGCAGCCAAGAACGGGACTACGAGTACCAAGAGACCCAGTACTTC,CASSQERDYEYQETQYF,TRBJ2-5,TRBD2,TRBV4-2,few
TGTGCCAGCAGCTTGAAATCTGGGTTCGAGCAGTACTTC,CASSLKSGFEQYF,TRBJ2-7,NA,TRBV5-5,NA
TGTGCCAGCAGCTTAACGGGACAGGGGGCGTCGAAAGCCTACGAGCAGTACTTC,CASSLTGQGASKAYEQYF,TRBJ2-7,TRBD1,TRBV7-9,many
TGTGCCAGTAGTGAGGCAGGCTACACAGATACGCAGTATTTT,CASSEAGYTDTQYF,TRBJ2-3,NA,TRBV19,NA
TGTGCCACCAGGGGAGGGACAGGGGTGTATGAGCAGTTCTTC,CATRGGTGVYEQFF,TRBJ2-1,TRBD1,TRBV15,few
TGTGCCAGCAGCTTAGCGGCGGGGGGGCGAAATGTAACTGAAGCTTTCTTT,CASSLAAGGRNVTEAFF,TRBJ1-1,NA,TRBV7-9,few
TGTGCCAGCAGCTTAGTGCCCCGGGGAACCTACAATGAGCAGTTCTTC,CASSLVPRGTYNEQFF,TRBJ2-1,NA,TRBV7-2,many
TGTGCCAGCAGGGGACCCGGGGGCGGGGAGCTGTTTTTT,CASRGPGGGELFF,TRBJ2-2,NA,TRBV12-3/TRBV12-4,NA